This T cell receptor (beta chain) was recorded in a study of blood T cell repertoires in COVID-19. Across the whole study: COVID-19 samples collected from the United States, Italy and Spain covered acute and convalescent phases. In each case, the material was cDNA or gDNA derived from T cells, B-cell-depleted T cells, or PBMCs.

Source study methods: The authors estimated nucleated cell counts from reference gene primer amplification. Clones were read by immunoSEQ multiplex PCR, and TCRdb kept only the in-frame ones, dropping some. V, J and clone size reflect that table, while D and trimming were determined from the DNA. The sample has around 99,000 clones, roughly 88% seen once. The CDR3 length is 12 residues. Germline V gene sequence: CDR1 SGHRS, CDR2 YFSETQ. V lost 0 bases, J lost 7 bases, and 0 bases stayed unmatched. This TCR was recovered from a man aged 50 or older with active or convalescent COVID-19. The rearrangement links TRBV5-1 to TRBJ1-2; 7 nucleotides agree with TRBD1. Sequenced material: peripheral blood. In nucleotides, the CDR3 is TGCGCCAGCAGCTTGGACAGGGGTGGCTACACCTTC. This codes for CASSLDRGGYTF.